One sample yielded the 15 T cell receptor beta chains listed below, sequenced in a study of T-cell reconstitution after alpha-beta-depleted transplantation in children. The TCRbeta library incorporated unique molecular identifiers. A single record per CDR3 protein comes from TCRdb applying MiXCR to the PCR reads. This sample yields approximately 500,000 distinct CDR3 sequences, of which over 25% are seen a single time; 35% to 40% belongs to the top ten. This material consisted of PBMCs, taken before TCRalphabeta/CD19-depleted stem cell transplant. Every receptor here comes from a boy under two years old with Wiskott-Aldrich syndrome, due to receive a stem cell transplant.

This clonotype has only a few counts. CDR3 nucleotides: TGTGCCAGCAGGAAGCGGGTTTCGGACAATGAGCAGTTCTTC. Protein: CASRKRVSDNEQFF. This chain joins TRBV12-3 or TRBV12-4 and TRBJ2-1; D perhaps matches TRBD2 (6 bases). The CDR3 is made up of 14 amino acids. V shed 6 bases and J shed 5 bases, with 14 bases lying between them.

This clonotype was found a few times. The V gene is TRBV20-1, the J gene TRBJ2-7; 9 positions agree with TRBD1. Trimming at V came to 6 bases and at J to 7 bases, leaving 10 bases not matched to a gene. There are 13 residues in the CDR3. Germline CDR1 reads DFQATT; CDR2 reads SNEGSKA (reference sequence). This CDR3 is CSAALGQGREQYF. The CDR3 coding sequence is TGCAGTGCCGCCCTCGGACAGGGGCGTGAGCAGTACTTC.

The V and J genes are TRBV20-1 and TRBJ1-2; the match to TRBD1 covers 7 bases. Germline-derived CDR1 and CDR2 are DFQATT and SNEGSKA (reference sequence). V dropped 1 base and J dropped 6; count of bases not matched to a gene: 8. The CDR3 extends over 14 amino acids. CDR3 sequence reads: CSARAEGARHGYTF. The CDR3 nucleotides are TGCAGTGCTAGAGCCGAGGGGGCGCGACATGGCTACACCTTC.

The sample holds a few counts of this clonotype. V usage is TRBV5-1 and J usage is TRBJ1-2, with 11 bases fitting TRBD1. This CDR3 contains 16 residues. In germline, CDR1 is SGHRS, CDR2 YFSETQ. V shed 3 bases, J shed 3 bases, and the junction held 7 bases outside the gene matches. CDR3 nucleotides: TGCGCCAGCAGCTCCGGACAGGGGGCGTCGTACTATGGCTACACCTTC. It is translated as CASSSGQGASYYGYTF. Based on the CDR3 plus reference TRBV5-1 and TRBJ1-2, the full variable domain is KAGVTQTPRYLIKTRGQQVTLSCSPISGHRSVSWYQQTPGQGLQFLFEYFSETQRNKGNFPGRFSGRQFSNSRSEMNVSTLELGDSALYLCASSSGQGASYYGYTFGSGTRLTVV.

This clonotype was seen only a few times. V usage is TRBV12-3 or TRBV12-4 and J usage is TRBJ2-7, with a possible D match to TRBD2 (6 bases). CDR3 size: 15 residues. V was trimmed by 0 bases and J by 4 bases, leaving 13 bases between them. In DNA, the CDR3 is TGTGCCAGCAGTTTAGCGCGCGGGAACTTTTACGAGCAGTACTTC. Amino acids: CASSLARGNFYEQYF.

The rearrangement joins TRBV5-1 to TRBJ1-1, with TRBD1 identical over 7 bases. Trimming took 4 bases from V and 8 from J; bases not matched to a gene: 8. Germline V gene data show CDR1 as SGHRS and CDR2 as YFSETQ. The CDR3 runs 13 residues. This CDR3 reads CASSTGQTREAFF. DNA of the CDR3: TGCGCCAGCAGCACGGGACAGACGAGAGAAGCTTTCTTT.

This clonotype was counted between two and nine times. This rearrangement joins TRBV18 to TRBJ2-5; weak D call: TRBD2 (5 bases). The CDR3 totals 17 residues. CDR1 is KGHSH, CDR2 LQKENI, per germline. With 3 bases removed from V and 0 bases from J, the gap between germline ends came to 17 bases. The CDR3 sequence is CASSPSPQSGNQETQYF. The CDR3 DNA follows: TGTGCCAGCTCACCCAGCCCCCAGTCCGGGAACCAAGAGACCCAGTACTTC.

This clonotype turned up a few times. The rearrangement links TRBV28 to TRBJ2-4, with TRBD2 as a possible D gene (6 bases). The CDR3 spans 12 residues. The V gene lost 3 bases and the J gene lost 16 bases, with 16 bases spanning the gap. Per the germline V gene, CDR1 is MDHEN and CDR2 is SYDVKM. This CDR3 is CASSLPGLAPYF. The CDR3 DNA is TGTGCCAGCAGTTTGCCGGGACTCGCACCCTACTTC.

The V gene is TRBV5-1, the J gene TRBJ2-7; TRBD1 or TRBD2 may be the D gene (5 bases each). V dropped 1 base and J dropped 2 bases, with 19 bases sitting between them. CDR1 SGHRS and CDR2 YFSETQ come from the germline V gene. The CDR3 length is 17 residues. CDR3 nucleotide sequence: TGCGCCAGCAGCTTGTCCAGGACCGGGACCACGACCTACGAGCAGTACTTC. Translation gives CASSLSRTGTTTYEQYF.

This clonotype was seen a handful of times. The chain carries TRBV5-1 and TRBJ2-7; 9 bases match TRBD2. V was pared by 6 bases and J by 0 bases, with 10 bases of the junction left unmatched. Germline CDR1 SGHRS, CDR2 YFSETQ. The CDR3 sequence is 16 residues long. The CDR3 DNA is TGCGCCAGCAAAGCGGGAGGAACAGTGGGCTCCTACGAGCAGTACTTC. Translation gives CASKAGGTVGSYEQYF.

This clonotype was picked up a small number of times. The V call is TRBV24-1, the J call TRBJ2-2; D is perhaps TRBD2 (6 bases). CDR1 is KGHDR and CDR2 is SFDVKD in the germline V gene. The CDR3 runs to 13 residues. The V gene lost 3 bases and the J gene lost 7 bases, with 8 bases spanning the gap. The CDR3 here is CATSDRESGELFF. The CDR3, as DNA: TGTGCCACCAGTGATCGGGAGAGCGGGGAGCTGTTTTTT.

The J gene is TRBJ2-7, the V gene TRBV12-3 or TRBV12-4; D not certain. V lost 3 bases, J lost 4 bases, and 10 bases lay in between. The CDR3 has 13 amino acids. The CDR3 region is CASSFGPPYEQYF. In nucleotides, the CDR3 is TGTGCCAGCAGTTTCGGGCCTCCTTACGAGCAGTACTTC.

V and J are TRBV28 and TRBJ2-7, with TRBD2 matching 9 bases. Trimming at V came to 5 bases and at J to 5 bases, leaving 4 bases not matched to a gene. The CDR3 runs to 13 residues. Germline V CDR1 and CDR2: MDHEN, SYDVKM. The CDR3 is CASSSGRINEQYF. The CDR3 DNA sequence: TGTGCCAGCAGTAGCGGGAGGATCAACGAGCAGTACTTC.

The rearrangement links TRBV20-1 to TRBJ2-7; D may be TRBD1 or TRBD2 (5 bases each). Germline V CDR1 and CDR2: DFQATT, SNEGSKA (reference sequence). V was clipped by 3 bases and J by 3 bases, with 18 bases between them. The CDR3 runs to 15 residues. The CDR3 coding sequence is TGCAGTGCTAGGGACCGGGACCGCCGCCTCTACGAGCAGTACTTC. As protein: CSARDRDRRLYEQYF.

The CDR3 sequence: CASSLASSGSSYNEQFF. As DNA, the CDR3 is TGCGCCAGCAGCTTGGCCTCATCGGGTAGCTCCTACAATGAGCAGTTCTTC. The gene calls are TRBV5-1 and TRBJ2-1; no reliable D call. Trimming shortened V by 0 bases and J by 0 bases, and 13 bases separated the two germline ends. This CDR3 has 17 residues. CDR1 is SGHRS and CDR2 is YFSETQ in the germline V gene.